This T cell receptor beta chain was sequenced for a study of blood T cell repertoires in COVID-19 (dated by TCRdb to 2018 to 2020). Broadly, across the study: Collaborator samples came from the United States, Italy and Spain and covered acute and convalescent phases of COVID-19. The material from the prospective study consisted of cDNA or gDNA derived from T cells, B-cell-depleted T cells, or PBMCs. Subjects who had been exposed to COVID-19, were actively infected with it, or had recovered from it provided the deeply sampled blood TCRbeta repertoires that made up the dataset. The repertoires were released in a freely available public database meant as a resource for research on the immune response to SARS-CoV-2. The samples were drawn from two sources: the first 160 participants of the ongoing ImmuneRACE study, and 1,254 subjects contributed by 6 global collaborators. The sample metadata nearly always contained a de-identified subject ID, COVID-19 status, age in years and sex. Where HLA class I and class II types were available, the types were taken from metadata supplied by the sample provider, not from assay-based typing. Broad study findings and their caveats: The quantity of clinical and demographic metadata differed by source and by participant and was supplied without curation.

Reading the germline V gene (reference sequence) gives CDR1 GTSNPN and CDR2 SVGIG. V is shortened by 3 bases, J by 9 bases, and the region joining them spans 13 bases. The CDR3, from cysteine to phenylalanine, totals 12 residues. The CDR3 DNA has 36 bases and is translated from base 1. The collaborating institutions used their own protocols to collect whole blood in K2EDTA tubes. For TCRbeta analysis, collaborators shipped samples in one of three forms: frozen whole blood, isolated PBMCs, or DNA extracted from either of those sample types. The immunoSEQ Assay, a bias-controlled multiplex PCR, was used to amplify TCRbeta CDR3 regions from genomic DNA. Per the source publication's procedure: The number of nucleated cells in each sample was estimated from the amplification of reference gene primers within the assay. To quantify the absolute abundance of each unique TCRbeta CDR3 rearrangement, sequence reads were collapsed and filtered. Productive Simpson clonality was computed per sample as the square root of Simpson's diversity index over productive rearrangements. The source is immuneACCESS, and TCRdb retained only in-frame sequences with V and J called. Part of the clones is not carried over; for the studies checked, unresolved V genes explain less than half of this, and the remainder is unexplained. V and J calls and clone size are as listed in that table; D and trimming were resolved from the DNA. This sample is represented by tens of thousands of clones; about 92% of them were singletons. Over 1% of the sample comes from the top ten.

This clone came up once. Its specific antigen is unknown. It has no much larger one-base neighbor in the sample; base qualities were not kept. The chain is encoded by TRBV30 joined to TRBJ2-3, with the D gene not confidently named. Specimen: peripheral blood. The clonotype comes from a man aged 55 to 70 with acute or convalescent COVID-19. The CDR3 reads CAWSVLVATQYF. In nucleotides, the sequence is TGTGCCTGGAGCGTCCTAGTCGCCACGCAGTATTTT.